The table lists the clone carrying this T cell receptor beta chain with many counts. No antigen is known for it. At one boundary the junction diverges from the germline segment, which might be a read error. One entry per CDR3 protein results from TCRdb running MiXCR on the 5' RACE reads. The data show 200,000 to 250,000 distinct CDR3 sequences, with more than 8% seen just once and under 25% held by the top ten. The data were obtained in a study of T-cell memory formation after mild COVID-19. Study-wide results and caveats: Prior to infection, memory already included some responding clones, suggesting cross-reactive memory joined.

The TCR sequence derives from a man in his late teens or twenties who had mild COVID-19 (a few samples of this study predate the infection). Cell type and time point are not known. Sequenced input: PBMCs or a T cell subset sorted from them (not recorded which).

CDR3 coding DNA: TGTGCCAGCAGCCCAACCCCCGAGGGGCGCCGCTCCTTC. Translation gives CASSPTPEGRRSF. The rearrangement joins TRBV9 to TRBJ2-4; possibly TRBD1 or TRBD2 for D (5 bases each). Germline CDR1 SGDLS, CDR2 YYNGEE. This CDR3 has 13 amino acids.